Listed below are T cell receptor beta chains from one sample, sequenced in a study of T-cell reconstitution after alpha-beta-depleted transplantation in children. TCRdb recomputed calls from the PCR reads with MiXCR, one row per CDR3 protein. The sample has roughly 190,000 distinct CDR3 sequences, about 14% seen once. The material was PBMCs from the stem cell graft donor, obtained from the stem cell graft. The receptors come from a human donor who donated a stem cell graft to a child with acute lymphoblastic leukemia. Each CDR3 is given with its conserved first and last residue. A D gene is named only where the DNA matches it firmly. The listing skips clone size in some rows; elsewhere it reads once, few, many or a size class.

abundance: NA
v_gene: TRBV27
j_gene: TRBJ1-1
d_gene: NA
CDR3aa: CASSLKPQAGSLNTEAFF
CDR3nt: TGTGCCAGCAGTTTGAAACCACAGGCGGGTTCATTGAACACTGAAGCTTTCTTT

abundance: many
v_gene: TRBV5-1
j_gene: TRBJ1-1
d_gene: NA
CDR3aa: CASSPGLEITEAFF
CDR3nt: TGCGCCAGCAGCCCCGGGTTGGAGATCACTGAAGCTTTCTTT

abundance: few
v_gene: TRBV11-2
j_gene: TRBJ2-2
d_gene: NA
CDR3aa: CASSLERLNTGELFF
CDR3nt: TGTGCCAGCAGCTTAGAGAGATTGAACACCGGGGAGCTGTTTTTT

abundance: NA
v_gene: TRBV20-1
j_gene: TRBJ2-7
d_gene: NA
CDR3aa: CSAKIGAGTYEQYF
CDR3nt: TGCAGTGCTAAGATCGGGGCGGGGACATACGAGCAGTACTTC

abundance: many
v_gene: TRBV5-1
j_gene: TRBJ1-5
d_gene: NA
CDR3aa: CASRYTPENQPQHF
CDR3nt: TGCGCCAGCAGGTACACCCCAGAGAATCAGCCCCAGCATTTT

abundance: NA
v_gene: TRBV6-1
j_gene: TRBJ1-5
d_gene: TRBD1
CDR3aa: CASRGQGRSNQPQHF
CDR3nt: TGTGCCAGCCGTGGACAGGGTCGGAGCAATCAGCCCCAGCATTTT

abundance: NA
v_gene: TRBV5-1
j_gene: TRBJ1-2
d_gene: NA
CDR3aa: CASSPTPGSAGYTF
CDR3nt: TGCGCCAGCAGCCCTACTCCGGGTTCGGCTGGCTACACCTTC

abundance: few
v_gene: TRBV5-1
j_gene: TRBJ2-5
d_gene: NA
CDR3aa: CASSLDELGETQYF
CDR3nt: TGCGCCAGCAGCTTGGATGAGTTGGGAGAGACCCAGTACTTC

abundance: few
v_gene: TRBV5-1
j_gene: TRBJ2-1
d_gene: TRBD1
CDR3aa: CASSWSVGTGDDGGNEQFF
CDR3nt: TGCGCCAGCAGCTGGAGCGTAGGGACAGGGGACGACGGGGGCAATGAGCAGTTCTTC

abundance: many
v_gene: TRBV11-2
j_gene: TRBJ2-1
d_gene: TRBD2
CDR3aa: CASSLGISGRGVNEQFF
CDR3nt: TGTGCCAGCAGCTTAGGGATTAGCGGGAGGGGGGTCAATGAGCAGTTCTTC

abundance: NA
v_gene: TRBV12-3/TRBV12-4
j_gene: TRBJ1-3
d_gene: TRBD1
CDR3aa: CASRPRDRVSGNTIYF
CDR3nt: TGTGCCAGCAGGCCGCGGGACAGGGTCTCAGGAAACACCATATATTTT

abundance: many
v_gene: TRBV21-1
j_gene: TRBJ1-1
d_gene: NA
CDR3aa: CASSGHREVNTEAFF
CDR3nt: TGTGCCAGCAGCGGCCACAGGGAAGTGAACACTGAAGCTTTCTTT

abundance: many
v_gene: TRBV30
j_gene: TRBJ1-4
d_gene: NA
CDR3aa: CAWSDGYEKLFF
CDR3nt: TGTGCCTGGAGTGACGGATATGAAAAACTGTTTTTT

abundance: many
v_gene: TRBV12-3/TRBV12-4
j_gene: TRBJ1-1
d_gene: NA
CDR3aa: CASSLAYRMNTEAFF
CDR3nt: TGTGCCAGCAGTTTAGCTTACAGAATGAACACTGAAGCTTTCTTT

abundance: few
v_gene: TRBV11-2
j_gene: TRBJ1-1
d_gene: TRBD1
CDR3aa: CASSERQGARGEAFF
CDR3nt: TGTGCCAGCAGCGAACGACAGGGGGCGAGGGGTGAAGCTTTCTTT

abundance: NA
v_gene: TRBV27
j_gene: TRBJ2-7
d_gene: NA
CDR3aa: CASSLSLGLRTKGDLYEQYF
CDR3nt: TGTGCCAGCAGTTTATCGCTGGGGCTGAGAACAAAAGGGGATCTCTACGAGCAGTACTTC

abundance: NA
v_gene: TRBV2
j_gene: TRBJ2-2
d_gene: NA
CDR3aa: CASTRSRTGELFF
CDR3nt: TGTGCCAGCACCCGATCCCGGACCGGGGAGCTGTTTTTT

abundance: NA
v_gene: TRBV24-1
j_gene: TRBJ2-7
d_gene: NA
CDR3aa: CATSEAGRTGIYEQYF
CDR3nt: TGTGCCACCAGTGAGGCAGGGCGTACTGGGATCTACGAGCAGTACTTC

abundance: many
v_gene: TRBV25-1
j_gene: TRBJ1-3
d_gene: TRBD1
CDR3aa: CASSSGTGLNTIYF
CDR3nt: TGTGCCAGCAGTTCCGGGACAGGGTTAAACACCATATATTTT

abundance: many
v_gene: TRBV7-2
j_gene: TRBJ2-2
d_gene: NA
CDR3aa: CASSLGSGTWGTGELFF
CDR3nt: TGTGCCAGCAGCTTAGGGTCGGGCACCTGGGGCACCGGGGAGCTGTTTTTT

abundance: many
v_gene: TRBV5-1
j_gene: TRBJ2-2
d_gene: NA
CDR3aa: CASSLEGSTGTGELFF
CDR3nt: TGCGCCAGCAGCTTGGAAGGCAGCACTGGAACCGGGGAGCTGTTTTTT

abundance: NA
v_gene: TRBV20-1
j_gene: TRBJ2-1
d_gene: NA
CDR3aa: CTARDPGVAYNEQFF
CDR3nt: TGCACTGCTAGAGATCCCGGGGTAGCCTACAATGAGCAGTTCTTC

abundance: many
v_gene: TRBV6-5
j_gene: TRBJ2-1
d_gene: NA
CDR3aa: CASSYAGQRINEQFF
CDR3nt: TGTGCCAGCAGTTACGCGGGACAGAGGATCAATGAGCAGTTCTTC

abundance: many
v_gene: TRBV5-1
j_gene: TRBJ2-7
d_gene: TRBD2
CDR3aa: CASSRTSGSGYEQYF
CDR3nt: TGCGCCAGCAGCAGGACTAGCGGGAGTGGCTACGAGCAGTACTTC

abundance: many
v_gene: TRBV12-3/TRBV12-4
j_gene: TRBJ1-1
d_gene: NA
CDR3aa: CASSKRQRNTEAFF
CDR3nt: TGTGCCAGCAGTAAAAGACAGCGGAACACTGAAGCTTTCTTT

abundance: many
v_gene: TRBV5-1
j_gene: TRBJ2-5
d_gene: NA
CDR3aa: CASSFTGEVETQYF
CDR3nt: TGCGCCAGCAGCTTCACAGGGGAGGTCGAGACCCAGTACTTC

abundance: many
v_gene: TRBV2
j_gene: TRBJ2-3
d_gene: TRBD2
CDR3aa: CASSIHGSSGRDTQYF
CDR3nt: TGTGCCAGCAGCATCCATGGGTCTAGCGGGAGAGATACGCAGTATTTT

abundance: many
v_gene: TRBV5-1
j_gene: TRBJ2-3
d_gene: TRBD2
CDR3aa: CASSPSGTMADTQYF
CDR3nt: TGCGCCAGCAGCCCGAGCGGGACTATGGCAGATACGCAGTATTTT

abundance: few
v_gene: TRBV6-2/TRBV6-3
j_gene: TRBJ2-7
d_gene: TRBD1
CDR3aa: CASSYSRTGAIYEQYF
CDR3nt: TGTGCCAGCAGTTACTCTCGGACAGGGGCAATCTACGAGCAGTACTTC

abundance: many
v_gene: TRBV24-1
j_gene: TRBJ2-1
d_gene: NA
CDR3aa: CATSDYLSAFGDEQFF
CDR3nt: TGTGCCACCAGTGATTACCTGTCTGCATTCGGAGATGAGCAGTTCTTC

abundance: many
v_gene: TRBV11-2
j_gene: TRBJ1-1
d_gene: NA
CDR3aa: CASSHWTDMNTEAFF
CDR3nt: TGTGCCAGCAGCCACTGGACGGATATGAACACTGAAGCTTTCTTT

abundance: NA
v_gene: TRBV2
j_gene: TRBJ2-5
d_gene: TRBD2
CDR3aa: CASSGLAGGRKETQYF
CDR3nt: TGTGCCAGCAGTGGCCTAGCGGGAGGGCGAAAAGAGACCCAGTACTTC